The subject of this entry is one T cell receptor (beta chain). Per the original data handling: Amplification with reference gene primers provided the estimates of nucleated cell counts. Clones were sequenced by immunoSEQ multiplex PCR, and TCRdb holds only the in-frame ones, with some missing. That table is the source of V, J and clone size, and D and trimming were worked out from the DNA. This sample yields under 250,000 clones, of which roughly nine tenths are seen a single time; 6.2% belongs to the top ten. The data belong to a study of blood T cell repertoires in COVID-19. Study at large: Collection of acute and convalescent COVID-19 samples took place in the United States, Italy and Spain. The cDNA or gDNA used as material had been derived from T cells, B-cell-depleted T cells, or PBMCs.

The V end was cut by 0 bases, the J end by 3 bases, with 8 bases between. This CDR3 has 14 residues. Germline loops: CDR1 SGHTS, CDR2 YDEGEE. Sequencing was performed on peripheral blood. The rearrangement links TRBV5-8 to TRBJ2-3; D uncertain. The clonotype was recovered from a man between 60 and 75 years old with acute or convalescent COVID-19. Written as DNA, the CDR3 is TGTGCCAGCAGCTTGGTGGAGATTACAGATACGCAGTATTTT. Translation gives CASSLVEITDTQYF.